The 10 T cell receptor beta chains below were found in one sample sequenced in a study of T cell responses to AZD1222 COVID-19 vaccine. Generated by immunoSEQ multiplex PCR, the TCRdb table keeps only in-frame clones and is missing some. The sample records around 140,000 clones, approximately 93% being singletons. The input for sequencing was peripheral blood, taken after recovery from COVID-19. The receptors derive from an adult who had recovered from COVID-19.

The J gene is TRBJ2-3, the V gene TRBV18; D is undetermined. Trimming shortened V by 5 bases and J by 1 base, and 7 bases separated the two germline ends. The CDR3 sequence is 13 residues long. CDR1 is KGHSH and CDR2 is LQKENI in the germline V gene. The CDR3: CASSTSRTDTQYF. The CDR3, as DNA: TGTGCCAGCTCAACCTCACGCACAGATACGCAGTATTTT.

This chain uses TRBV27 with TRBJ2-7; D possibly corresponds to TRBD2 (5 bases). Trimming removed 6 bases from V and 5 bases from J, with 11 bases in between. Per the germline V gene, CDR1 is MNHEY and CDR2 is SMNVEV (reference sequence). This CDR3 is built from 12 residues. The CDR3 protein is CASRLGGDEQYF. The CDR3 DNA follows: TGTGCCAGCAGACTCGGAGGCGACGAGCAGTACTTC.

The chain joins TRBV6-5 to TRBJ2-7; a possible D gene is TRBD1 (6 bases). Germline values: CDR1 MNHEY, CDR2 SVGAGI. Trimming shortened V by 7 bases and J by 2 bases, and 18 bases separated the two germline ends. The CDR3 contains 15 residues. CDR3 bases: TGTGCCAGCACCTTCGGACAGCAAAAAACCTACGAGCAGTACTTC. Amino acids: CASTFGQQKTYEQYF.

The chain carries TRBV10-3 and TRBJ2-7; 9 bases match TRBD2. Trimming removed 3 bases from V and 2 bases from J; junction bases left unmatched: 29. The germline V gene encodes CDR1 ENHRY and CDR2 SYGVKD. The CDR3 runs 23 residues. The CDR3 sequence is CAISDLGGQGRGLAVQNAYEQYF. The CDR3 nucleotides read TGTGCCATCAGTGATTTAGGGGGGCAAGGTCGGGGACTAGCTGTTCAGAACGCCTACGAGCAGTACTTC.

The gene calls are TRBV11-2 and TRBJ2-5; a weak D match, TRBD1 (6 bases). Between the trimmed V and J ends, which lost 5 bases and 2 bases, there was a span of 12 bases. From germline, CDR1 is SGHAT and CDR2 FQNNGV. The CDR3 runs 14 residues. This chain's CDR3 is CASSPQGFQETQYF. CDR3 DNA: TGTGCCAGCAGCCCACAGGGATTTCAAGAGACCCAGTACTTC. Full variable domain (outside the CDR3, taken from reference TRBV11-2 and TRBJ2-5): EAGVAQSPRYKIIEKRQSVAFWCNPISGHATLYWYQQILGQGPKLLIQFQNNGVVDDSQLPKDRFSAERLKGVDSTLKIQPAKLEDSAVYLCASSPQGFQETQYFGPGTRLLVL.

This clone was seen just once. The chain carries TRBV4-1 and TRBJ2-5, with TRBD1 as a possible D gene (5 bases). Trimming stripped 0 bases from V and 4 bases from J, with 9 bases between. Germline V gene data show CDR1 as MGHRA and CDR2 as YSYEKL. The CDR3 covers 14 residues. CDR3 loop: CASSQDDSRETQYF. The CDR3 DNA is TGCGCCAGCAGCCAAGATGACAGTCGAGAGACCCAGTACTTC.

This clone has just one count. This chain joins TRBV28 and TRBJ2-4, with D possibly being TRBD2 (6 bases). The germline gives CDR1 MDHEN, CDR2 SYDVKM. V lost 6 bases and J 2 bases, leaving 17 bases between the germline ends. The CDR3 length is 16 residues. Here the CDR3 DNA reads TGTGCCAGCAGACCGGAACCGGGACTCACCAAAAACATTCAGTACTTC. This codes for CASRPEPGLTKNIQYF.

J is TRBJ2-5 and V is TRBV4-1; D remains ambiguous. V dropped 0 bases and J dropped 0 bases, with 11 bases sitting between them. The CDR3 covers 16 residues. Germline CDR1 MGHRA, CDR2 YSYEKL. The CDR3 here is CASSQDDFGYQETQYF. In DNA form, the CDR3 reads TGCGCCAGCAGCCAAGATGACTTCGGGTACCAAGAGACCCAGTACTTC.

The chain recombines TRBV29-1 with TRBJ1-3; maybe TRBD1 (6 bases). The germline V gene has CDR1 SQVTM and CDR2 ANQGSEA. This CDR3 has 15 residues. V shed 2 bases and J shed 3 bases, with 14 bases lying between them. The CDR3 loop is CSVEIGGSFGNTIYF. CDR3 coding DNA: TGCAGCGTTGAAATAGGGGGGAGTTTTGGAAACACCATATATTTT.

The J gene is TRBJ2-7, the V gene TRBV5-1, with D perhaps assigned TRBD1 or TRBD2 (5 bases each). Germline lookup yields CDR1 SGHRS and CDR2 YFSETQ. There are 14 residues in the CDR3. With 4 bases removed from V and 2 bases from J, the gap between germline ends came to 13 bases. The CDR3 sequence is CASSGDPSAYEQYF. The CDR3 nucleotides are TGCGCCAGCAGCGGGGACCCCTCAGCCTACGAGCAGTACTTC.